Reported below is one TCR beta chain. Germline V gene lookup returns CDR1 LNHDA and CDR2 SQIVND (reference sequence). V shed 6 bases and J shed 2 bases, with 17 bases lying between them. This CDR3 has 16 residues. This sample is drawn from a study of graft-versus-host responses after intestinal transplantation. Clones were sequenced by immunoSEQ multiplex PCR, and TCRdb holds only the in-frame ones, with some missing. This table has 30,000 to 45,000 clones, 83% appearing once. The chain combines TRBV19 with TRBJ1-5; D is undetermined. The source was PBMCs, collected around 1,000 days after transplant. The source is a human patient who received an intestinal transplant, so some T cells may come from the graft donor. The DNA for the CDR3 is TGTGCCAGTAGCGGATTGTCGGGGTACGGCAATCAGCCCCAGCATTTT. Translated: CASSGLSGYGNQPQHF.